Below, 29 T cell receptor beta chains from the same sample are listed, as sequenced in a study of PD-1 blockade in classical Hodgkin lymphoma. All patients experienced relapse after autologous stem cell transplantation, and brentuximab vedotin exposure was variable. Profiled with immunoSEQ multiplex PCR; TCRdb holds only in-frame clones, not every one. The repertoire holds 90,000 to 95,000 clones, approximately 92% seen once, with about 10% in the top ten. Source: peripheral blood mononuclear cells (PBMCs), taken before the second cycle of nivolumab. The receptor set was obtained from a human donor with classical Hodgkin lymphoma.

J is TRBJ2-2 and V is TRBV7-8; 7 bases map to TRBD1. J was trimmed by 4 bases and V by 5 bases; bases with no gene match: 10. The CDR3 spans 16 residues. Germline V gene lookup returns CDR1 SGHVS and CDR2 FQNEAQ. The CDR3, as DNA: TGTGCCAGCAGCCCGCGGCGACAGGGACCCACCGGGGAGCTGTTTTTT. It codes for CASSPRRQGPTGELFF.

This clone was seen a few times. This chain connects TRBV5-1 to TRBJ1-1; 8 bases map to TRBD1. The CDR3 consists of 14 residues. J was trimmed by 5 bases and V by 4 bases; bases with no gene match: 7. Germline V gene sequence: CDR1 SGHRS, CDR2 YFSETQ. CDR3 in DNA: TGCGCCAGCAGCGACACAGGGGGTACGACTGAAGCTTTCTTT. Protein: CASSDTGGTTEAFF.

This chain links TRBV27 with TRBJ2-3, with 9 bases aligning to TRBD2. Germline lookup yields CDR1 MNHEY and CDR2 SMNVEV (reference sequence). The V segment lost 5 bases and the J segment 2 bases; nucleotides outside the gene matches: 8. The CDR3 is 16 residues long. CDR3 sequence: CASSPQREDHTDTQYF. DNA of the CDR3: TGTGCCAGCAGTCCCCAGCGGGAGGACCACACAGATACGCAGTATTTT.

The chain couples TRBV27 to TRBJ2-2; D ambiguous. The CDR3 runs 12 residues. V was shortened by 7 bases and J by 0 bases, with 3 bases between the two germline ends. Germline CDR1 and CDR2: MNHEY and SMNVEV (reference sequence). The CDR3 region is CASNSNTGELFF. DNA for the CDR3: TGTGCCAGCAATTCGAACACCGGGGAGCTGTTTTTT.

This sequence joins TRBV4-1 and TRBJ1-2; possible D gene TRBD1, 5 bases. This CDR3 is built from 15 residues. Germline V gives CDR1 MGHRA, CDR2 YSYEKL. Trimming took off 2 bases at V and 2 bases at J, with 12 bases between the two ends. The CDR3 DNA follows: TGCGCCAGCAGCCAAACCCCGACAGTAAACTATGGCTACACCTTC. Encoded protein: CASSQTPTVNYGYTF.

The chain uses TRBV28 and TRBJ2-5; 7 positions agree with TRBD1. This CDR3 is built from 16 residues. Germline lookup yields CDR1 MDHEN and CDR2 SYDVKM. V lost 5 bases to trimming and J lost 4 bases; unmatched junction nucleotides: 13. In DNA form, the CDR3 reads TGTGCCAGCAGTCCACCTCGCAGGGGGAGAGGAGAGACCCAGTACTTC. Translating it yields CASSPPRRGRGETQYF.

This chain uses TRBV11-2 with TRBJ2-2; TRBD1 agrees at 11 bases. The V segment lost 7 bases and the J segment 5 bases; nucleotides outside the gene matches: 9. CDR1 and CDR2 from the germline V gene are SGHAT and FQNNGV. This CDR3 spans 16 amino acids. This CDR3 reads CASTTGQGANTGELFF. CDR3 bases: TGTGCCAGCACCACCGGACAGGGGGCAAATACCGGGGAGCTGTTTTTT.

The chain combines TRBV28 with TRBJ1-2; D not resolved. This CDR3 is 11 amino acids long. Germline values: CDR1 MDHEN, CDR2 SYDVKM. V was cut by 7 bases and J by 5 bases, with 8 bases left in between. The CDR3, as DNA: TGTGCCAGCAATGCAGGTTATGGCTACACCTTC. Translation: CASNAGYGYTF.

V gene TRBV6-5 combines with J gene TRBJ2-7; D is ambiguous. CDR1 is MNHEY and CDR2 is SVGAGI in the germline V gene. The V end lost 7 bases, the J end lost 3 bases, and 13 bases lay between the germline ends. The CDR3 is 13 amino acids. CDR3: CASKKTPHYEQYF. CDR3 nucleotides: TGTGCCAGCAAGAAGACACCGCACTACGAGCAGTACTTC.

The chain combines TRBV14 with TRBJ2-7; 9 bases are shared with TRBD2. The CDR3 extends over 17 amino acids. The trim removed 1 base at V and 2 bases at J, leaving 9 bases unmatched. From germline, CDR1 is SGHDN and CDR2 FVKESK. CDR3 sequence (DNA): TGTGCCAGCAGCCAAGCCTTAGCGGGAGAAGCCCCCTACGAGCAGTACTTC. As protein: CASSQALAGEAPYEQYF.

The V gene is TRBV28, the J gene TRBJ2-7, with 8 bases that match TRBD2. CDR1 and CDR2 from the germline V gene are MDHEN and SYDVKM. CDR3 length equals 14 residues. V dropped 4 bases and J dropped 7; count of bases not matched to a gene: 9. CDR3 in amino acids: CASSSGTRGWEQYF. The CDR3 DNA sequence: TGTGCCAGCAGTTCCGGGACTAGAGGTTGGGAGCAGTACTTC.

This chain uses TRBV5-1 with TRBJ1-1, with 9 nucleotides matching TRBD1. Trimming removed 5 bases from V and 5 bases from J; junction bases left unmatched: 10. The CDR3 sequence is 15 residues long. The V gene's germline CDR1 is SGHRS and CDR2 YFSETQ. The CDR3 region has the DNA TGCGCCAGCAGTTGGGAAAGGACAGGGGCAACTGAAGCTTTCTTT. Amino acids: CASSWERTGATEAFF.

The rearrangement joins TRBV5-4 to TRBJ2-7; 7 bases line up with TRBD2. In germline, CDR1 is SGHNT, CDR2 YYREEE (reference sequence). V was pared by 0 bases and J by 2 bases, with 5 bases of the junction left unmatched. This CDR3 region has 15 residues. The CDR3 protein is CASSLAGLAAYEQYF. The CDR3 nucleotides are TGTGCCAGCAGCTTGGCGGGTCTAGCGGCCTACGAGCAGTACTTC.

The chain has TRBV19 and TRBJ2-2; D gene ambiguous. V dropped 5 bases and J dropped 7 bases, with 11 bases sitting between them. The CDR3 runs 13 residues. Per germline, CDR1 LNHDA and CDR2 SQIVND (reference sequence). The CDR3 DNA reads TGTGCCAGTAGTTTCCTTCTTGGCGGGGAGCTGTTTTTT. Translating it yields CASSFLLGGELFF.

CDR3 sequence: CASRDRVRGTLANTEAFF. The CDR3 DNA is TGCGCCAGCCGTGACAGGGTGCGGGGAACTCTTGCGAACACTGAAGCTTTCTTT. The chain joins TRBV5-1 to TRBJ1-1, with 7 positions matching TRBD1. The V gene's germline CDR1 is SGHRS and CDR2 YFSETQ. The CDR3 is made up of 18 amino acids. Trimming at V came to 7 bases and at J to 1 base, leaving 19 bases not matched to a gene. The full variable domain, rest sourced from reference TRBV5-1 and TRBJ1-1, is KAGVTQTPRYLIKTRGQQVTLSCSPISGHRSVSWYQQTPGQGLQFLFEYFSETQRNKGNFPGRFSGRQFSNSRSEMNVSTLELGDSALYLCASRDRVRGTLANTEAFFGQGTRLTVV.

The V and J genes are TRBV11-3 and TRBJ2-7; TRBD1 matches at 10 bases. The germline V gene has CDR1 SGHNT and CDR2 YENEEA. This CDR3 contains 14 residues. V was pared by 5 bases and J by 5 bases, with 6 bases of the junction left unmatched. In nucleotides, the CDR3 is TGTGCCAGCAGCGCCGGACAGGGGGAAGACGAGCAGTACTTC. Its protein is CASSAGQGEDEQYF.

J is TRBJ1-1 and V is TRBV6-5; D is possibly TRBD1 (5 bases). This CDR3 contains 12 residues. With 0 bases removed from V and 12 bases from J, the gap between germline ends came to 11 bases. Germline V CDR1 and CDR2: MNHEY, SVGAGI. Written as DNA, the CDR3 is TGTGCCAGCAGTTACTCGGCGGGGGAACCTTTCTTT. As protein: CASSYSAGEPFF.

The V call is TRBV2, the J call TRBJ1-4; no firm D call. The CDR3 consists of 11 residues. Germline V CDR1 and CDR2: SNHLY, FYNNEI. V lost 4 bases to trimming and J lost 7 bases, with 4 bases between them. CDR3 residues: CASSVSEKLFF. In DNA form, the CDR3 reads TGTGCCAGCAGTGTAAGTGAAAAACTGTTTTTT.

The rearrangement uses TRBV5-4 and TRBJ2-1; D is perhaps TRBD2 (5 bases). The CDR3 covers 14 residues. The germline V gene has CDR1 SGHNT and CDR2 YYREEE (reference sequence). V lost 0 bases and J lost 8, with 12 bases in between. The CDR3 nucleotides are TGTGCCAGCAGCTTGGACATCGGGAACGATGAGCAGTTCTTC. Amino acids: CASSLDIGNDEQFF.

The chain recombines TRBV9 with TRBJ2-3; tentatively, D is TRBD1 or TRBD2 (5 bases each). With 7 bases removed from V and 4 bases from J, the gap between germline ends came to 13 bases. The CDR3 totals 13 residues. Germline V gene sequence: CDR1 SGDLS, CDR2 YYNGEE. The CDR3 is CASSRGAPDTQYF. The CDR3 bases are TGTGCCAGCTCTCGGGGCGCGCCAGATACGCAGTATTTT.

CDR3 DNA sequence: TGTGCCAGCAGTTTGGCAGGGGCTGGAAACACCATATATTTT. Translating it yields CASSLAGAGNTIYF. The chain recombines TRBV28 with TRBJ1-3; possibly TRBD1 for D (6 bases). The germline gives CDR1 MDHEN, CDR2 SYDVKM. The CDR3 is made up of 14 amino acids. With 3 bases removed from V and 2 bases from J, the gap between germline ends came to 8 bases. Looking up the rest from reference TRBV28 and TRBJ1-3 gives the full variable domain: DVKVTQSSRYLVKRTGEKVFLECVQDMDHENMFWYRQDPGLGLRLIYFSYDVKMKEKGDIPEGYSVSREKKERFSLILESASTNQTSMYLCASSLAGAGNTIYFGEGSWLTVV.

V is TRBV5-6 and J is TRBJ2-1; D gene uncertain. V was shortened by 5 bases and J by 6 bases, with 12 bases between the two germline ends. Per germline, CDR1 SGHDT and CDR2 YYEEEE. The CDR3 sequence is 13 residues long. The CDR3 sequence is CASRFQLLNEQFF. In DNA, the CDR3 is TGTGCCAGCAGGTTTCAGCTTCTCAATGAGCAGTTCTTC.

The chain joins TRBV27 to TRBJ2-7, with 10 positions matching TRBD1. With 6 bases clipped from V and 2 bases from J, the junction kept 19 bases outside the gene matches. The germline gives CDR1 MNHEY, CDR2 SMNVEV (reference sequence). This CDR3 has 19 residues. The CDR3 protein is CASRHHMGQGRPIPYEQYF. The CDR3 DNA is TGTGCCAGCAGACACCATATGGGACAGGGGCGCCCTATTCCCTACGAGCAGTACTTC.

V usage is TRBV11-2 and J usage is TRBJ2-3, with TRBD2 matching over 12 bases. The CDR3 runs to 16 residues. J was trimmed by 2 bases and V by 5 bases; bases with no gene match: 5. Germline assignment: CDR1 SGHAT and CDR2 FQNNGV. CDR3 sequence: CASSPWTSGITDTQYF. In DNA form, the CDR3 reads TGTGCCAGCAGCCCCTGGACTAGCGGGATCACAGATACGCAGTATTTT.

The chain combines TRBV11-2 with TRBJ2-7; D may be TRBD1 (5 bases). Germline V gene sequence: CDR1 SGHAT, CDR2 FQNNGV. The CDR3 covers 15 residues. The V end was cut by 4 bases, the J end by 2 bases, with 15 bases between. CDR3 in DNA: TGTGCCAGCAGCTGGGCTAGGACGGACACCTACGAGCAGTACTTC. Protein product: CASSWARTDTYEQYF.

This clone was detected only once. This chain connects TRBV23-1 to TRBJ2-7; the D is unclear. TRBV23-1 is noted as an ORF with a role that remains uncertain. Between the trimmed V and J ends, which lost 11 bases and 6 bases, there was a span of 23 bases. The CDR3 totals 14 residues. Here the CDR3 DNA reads TGCGCCGGCGAAAGGGATCACCATAGGCGCGAGCAGTACTTC. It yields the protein CAGERDHHRREQYF.

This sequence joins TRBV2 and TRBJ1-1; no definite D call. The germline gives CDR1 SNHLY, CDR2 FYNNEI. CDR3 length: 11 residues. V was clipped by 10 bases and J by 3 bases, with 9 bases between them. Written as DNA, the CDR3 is TGTGCCACCCGAGTGGACACTGAAGCTTTCTTT. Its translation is CATRVDTEAFF.

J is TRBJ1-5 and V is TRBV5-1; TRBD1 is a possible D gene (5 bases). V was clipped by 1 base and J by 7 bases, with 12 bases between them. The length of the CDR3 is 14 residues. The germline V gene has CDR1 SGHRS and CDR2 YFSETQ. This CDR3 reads CASSLRAGRQPQHF. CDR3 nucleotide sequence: TGCGCCAGCAGCTTGCGGGCGGGGCGCCAGCCCCAGCATTTT.

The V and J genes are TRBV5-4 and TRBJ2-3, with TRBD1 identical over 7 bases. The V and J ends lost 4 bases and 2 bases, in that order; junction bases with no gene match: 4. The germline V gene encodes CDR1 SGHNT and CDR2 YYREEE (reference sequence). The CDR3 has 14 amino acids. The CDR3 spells CASSPDRITDTQYF. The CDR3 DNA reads TGTGCCAGCAGCCCGGACAGGATCACAGATACGCAGTATTTT.